The 28 T cell receptor beta chains below were found in one sample sequenced in a study of shared clonotypes between healthy human individuals (dated by TCRdb to the early 2020s). The library was produced with the immunoSEQ multiplex PCR assay. In TCRdb, the immuneACCESS table is reduced to in-frame sequences with V and J assigned. These tables do not hold every clone; where another copy was compared, an unresolved V gene accounts for under half, and the others remain unexplained. The sample table shows over 950,000 clones, and roughly 80% are seen once. Approximately 0.95% of the sample goes to the ten largest clones. Sequencing input: memory CD4+ T cells from PBMCs. According to the study, the label for this sample's cell subset or site signals: CD45RA-negative fraction. The receptors come from a man between 18 and 29 years old in good health. Some clones in this sample may be carry-over from other donors' samples.

The rearrangement links TRBV7-3 to TRBJ2-5; D gene uncertain. Trimming removed 2 bases from V and 5 bases from J, with 9 bases in between. Germline V gene data show CDR1 as SGHTA and CDR2 as FQGTGA. This CDR3 has 13 residues. The CDR3 loop is CASSLVSGETQYF. Written as DNA, the CDR3 is TGTGCCAGCAGCTTAGTGTCTGGGGAGACCCAGTACTTC.

The chain couples TRBV30 to TRBJ2-1, with 7 bases matching TRBD1. Per the germline V gene, CDR1 is GTSNPN and CDR2 is SVGIG (reference sequence). The V gene end was trimmed by 5 bases and the J gene end by 1 base; junction bases not matched to a gene: 5. This CDR3 spans 14 amino acids. CDR3 residues: CAWGRGMSYNEQFF. The CDR3 DNA reads TGTGCCTGGGGCAGGGGGATGTCCTACAATGAGCAGTTCTTC.

The chain carries TRBV11-2 and TRBJ1-3, with TRBD1 matching over 7 bases. The CDR3 extends over 17 amino acids. Germline values: CDR1 SGHAT, CDR2 FQNNGV. Trimming took 5 bases from V and 3 from J; bases not matched to a gene: 13. CDR3 DNA: TGTGCCAGCAGCCCCCGCGCGACAGGGCTTGTTGGAAACACCATATATTTT. Encoded protein: CASSPRATGLVGNTIYF. Complete variable domain (other parts from reference TRBV11-2 and TRBJ1-3): EAGVAQSPRYKIIEKRQSVAFWCNPISGHATLYWYQQILGQGPKLLIQFQNNGVVDDSQLPKDRFSAERLKGVDSTLKIQPAKLEDSAVYLCASSPRATGLVGNTIYFGEGSWLTVV.

This chain uses TRBV4-2 with TRBJ2-1, with 11 bases lining up with TRBD2. CDR1 is LGHNA and CDR2 is YNFKEQ in the germline V gene. The CDR3 consists of 15 residues. V lost 7 bases, J lost 3 bases, and 5 bases stayed unmatched. The CDR3 sequence is CASTPTSGNYNEQFF. DNA for the CDR3: TGTGCCAGCACCCCGACTAGCGGGAACTACAATGAGCAGTTCTTC.

The sample holds one count of this clone. This CDR3 reads CASSATWSDGTEAFF. The CDR3 DNA follows: TGTGCCAGCAGTGCAACCTGGAGTGACGGCACTGAAGCTTTCTTT. This chain joins TRBV6-1 and TRBJ1-1, with unresolved D. V gave up 4 bases and J gave up 4 bases, with 16 bases separating them. Germline V gene sequence: CDR1 MNHNS, CDR2 SASEGT. CDR3 length equals 15 residues.

The V gene is TRBV18, the J gene TRBJ1-2; TRBD1 might be the D (5 bases). The CDR3 has 14 amino acids. Germline assignment: CDR1 KGHSH and CDR2 LQKENI. V dropped 3 bases and J dropped 1 base, with 9 bases sitting between them. This CDR3 is CASSPPDNNYGYTF. The CDR3 DNA is TGTGCCAGCTCACCCCCGGACAATAACTATGGCTACACCTTC.

This clone was counted a single time. This clone may be a read error of a much larger clone one base away. The chain has TRBV5-8 and TRBJ2-7; D is unresolved. The CDR3 contains 11 residues. CDR1 SGHTS and CDR2 YDEGEE come from the germline V gene. V lost 4 bases, J lost 3 bases, and 5 bases lay in between. In DNA form, the CDR3 reads TGTGCCAGCAGCACCTACTACGAGCAGTACTTC. This translates into CASSTYYEQYF.

This clone was counted ten times or more. In the same sample, other DNA sequences code for this CDR3. The CDR3 is CAWSVGRQETQYF. The CDR3 bases are TGTGCCTGGAGTGTGGGGAGACAAGAGACCCAGTACTTC. The V call is TRBV30, the J call TRBJ2-5; D may be TRBD2 (5 bases). The V end lost 0 bases, the J end lost 2 bases, and 7 bases lay between the germline ends. The CDR3 has 13 amino acids. Germline lookup yields CDR1 GTSNPN and CDR2 SVGIG (reference sequence).

J is TRBJ2-3 and V is TRBV4-2, with a weak D call TRBD2 (6 bases). Germline loops: CDR1 LGHNA, CDR2 YNFKEQ. This CDR3 comprises 14 residues. Trimming shortened V by 4 bases and J by 6 bases, and 14 bases separated the two germline ends. The CDR3 sequence is CASSPRLGRDTQYF. The CDR3 coding sequence is TGTGCCAGCAGCCCGAGACTAGGTAGGGATACGCAGTATTTT.

The chain uses TRBV5-1 and TRBJ2-4, with D hard to call. The V and J ends lost 3 bases and 0 bases respectively, with 13 bases between them. This CDR3 has 16 residues. Per germline, CDR1 SGHRS and CDR2 YFSETQ. The CDR3 DNA is TGCGCCAGCAGCTGGGATCTGACACTAGCCAAAAACATTCAGTACTTC. Amino acids: CASSWDLTLAKNIQYF. The whole variable domain, remainder taken from reference TRBV5-1 and TRBJ2-4, is KAGVTQTPRYLIKTRGQQVTLSCSPISGHRSVSWYQQTPGQGLQFLFEYFSETQRNKGNFPGRFSGRQFSNSRSEMNVSTLELGDSALYLCASSWDLTLAKNIQYFGAGTRLSVL.

The chain is built from TRBV7-9 and TRBJ2-4; TRBD1 agrees at 11 bases. The CDR3 extends over 13 amino acids. Germline CDR1 is SEHNR and CDR2 is FQNEAQ (reference sequence). Trimming cost V 4 bases and J 10 bases; bases outside gene matches: 3. This CDR3 reads CASSSGTGGIQYF. The CDR3 DNA reads as TGTGCCAGCAGCTCGGGGACAGGGGGGATTCAGTACTTC.

The V gene is TRBV19, the J gene TRBJ1-1, with D maybe TRBD1 (5 bases). This CDR3 has 15 amino acids. The V gene's germline CDR1 is LNHDA and CDR2 SQIVND (reference sequence). Trimming left V 5 bases short and J 0 bases short, with 13 bases between. Written as DNA, the CDR3 is TGTGCCAGTAGTGACGGACAACTCATGAACACTGAAGCTTTCTTT. This encodes CASSDGQLMNTEAFF.

J is TRBJ2-5 and V is TRBV2; 12 nucleotides agree with TRBD1. The last part of the DNA fits TRBJ2-7 better; the J call may be wrong. Germline V lookup: CDR1 SNHLY, CDR2 FYNNEI. The CDR3 runs to 15 residues. The CDR3 bases are TGTGCCAGCAGCTTTTCGGGACAGGGGGCCCACGAGCAGTACTTC. The encoded protein is CASSFSGQGAHEQYF.

The J gene is TRBJ1-1, the V gene TRBV19; no reliable D call. Trimming left V 7 bases short and J 1 base short, with 16 bases between. From germline, CDR1 is LNHDA and CDR2 SQIVND (reference sequence). This CDR3 contains 15 residues. The CDR3 nucleotides are TGTGCCAGTAAGCACTGGGAGGGCCGGAACACTGAAGCTTTCTTT. Amino acids: CASKHWEGRNTEAFF.

The chain has TRBV14 and TRBJ2-7; D possibly corresponds to TRBD1 (6 bases). This CDR3 has 14 residues. Germline lookup yields CDR1 SGHDN and CDR2 FVKESK. V lost 4 bases and J 5 bases, leaving 15 bases between the germline ends. CDR3 in DNA: TGTGCCAGCAGCCTGGGGGCGGGTGTGGACGAGCAGTACTTC. It is translated as CASSLGAGVDEQYF.

This clone was seen a few times. V and J are TRBV27 and TRBJ1-2; 8 bases are a match to TRBD1. The CDR3 covers 17 residues. The J segment lost 2 bases and the V segment lost 6 bases, leaving 14 bases of the junction unmatched. Looked up from germline, CDR1 is MNHEY and CDR2 is SMNVEV (reference sequence). The CDR3 loop is CASSLDPRTGKNYGYTF. CDR3 DNA sequence: TGTGCCAGCAGCCTCGACCCGCGGACAGGGAAGAACTATGGCTACACCTTC.

The genes are TRBV4-1 and TRBJ2-5; perhaps TRBD2 as D (6 bases). CDR1 is MGHRA, CDR2 YSYEKL, per germline. This CDR3 spans 11 amino acids. V was trimmed by 9 bases and J by 7 bases, leaving 12 bases between them. The CDR3 spells CASTSSGTQYF. The CDR3 DNA is TGCGCCAGTACTAGCTCGGGGACCCAGTACTTC.

The genes are TRBV7-3 and TRBJ1-2; maybe TRBD1 (5 bases). The CDR3 is 17 amino acids. The germline gives CDR1 SGHTA, CDR2 FQGTGA. The germline V and J ends were trimmed by 0 bases and 7 bases, with 21 bases remaining between them. The CDR3: CASSLTGTSRLDGGYTF. In DNA form, the CDR3 reads TGTGCCAGCAGCTTAACGGGGACCTCCCGGCTCGACGGTGGCTACACCTTC.

Only a few counts were recorded for this clone. The V call is TRBV2, the J call TRBJ2-3; 9 positions match TRBD2. Germline V lookup: CDR1 SNHLY, CDR2 FYNNEI. The ends lost 8 bases at V and 2 bases at J; junction bases unmatched: 5. The CDR3 covers 14 residues. CDR3 protein: CASEAGGLTDTQYF. CDR3 in DNA: TGTGCCAGCGAAGCGGGAGGACTCACAGATACGCAGTATTTT. Full variable domain (outside the CDR3, taken from reference TRBV2 and TRBJ2-3): EPEVTQTPSHQVTQMGQEVILRCVPISNHLYFYWYRQILGQKVEFLVSFYNNEISEKSEIFDDQFSVERPDGSNFTLKIRSTKLEDSAMYFCASEAGGLTDTQYFGPGTRLTVL.

J is TRBJ2-1 and V is TRBV27; D is possibly TRBD2 (6 bases). Germline V lookup: CDR1 MNHEY, CDR2 SMNVEV (reference sequence). CDR3 length: 15 residues. Trimming stripped 2 bases from V and 6 bases from J, with 14 bases between. In DNA, the CDR3 is TGTGCCAGCAGTTTACAGGGTGGGGGGTTCAATGAGCAGTTCTTC. Protein: CASSLQGGGFNEQFF.

The CDR3 DNA follows: TGTGCCAGCTCACCACTGACAGGGGGCAGTTGGACTGAAGCTTTCTTT. Translating gives CASSPLTGGSWTEAFF. The V call is TRBV18, the J call TRBJ1-1, with TRBD1 matching 10 bases. This CDR3 has 16 amino acids. Germline V gene sequence: CDR1 KGHSH, CDR2 LQKENI. The V and J ends lost 1 base and 5 bases, in that order; junction bases with no gene match: 7.

The chain recombines TRBV5-6 with TRBJ1-2; 10 bases fit TRBD1. Germline V gene data show CDR1 as SGHDT and CDR2 as YYEEEE. Trimming at V came to 4 bases and at J to 2 bases, leaving 5 bases not matched to a gene. This CDR3 is built from 15 residues. The CDR3 region has the DNA TGTGCCAGCAGCAGGACAGGGGGTTACAACTATGGCTACACCTTC. The encoded protein is CASSRTGGYNYGYTF.

The V gene is TRBV29-1, the J gene TRBJ2-5; 9 nucleotides align to TRBD1. The length of the CDR3 is 13 residues. The V gene end was trimmed by 7 bases and the J gene end by 5 bases; junction bases not matched to a gene: 8. Germline V gene lookup returns CDR1 SQVTM and CDR2 ANQGSEA. The CDR3 DNA reads as TGCAGCGCCCAATATGGGACAGGGGAGACCCAGTACTTC. Translation gives CSAQYGTGETQYF. Filled out from reference TRBV29-1 and TRBJ2-5, the complete variable domain reads SAVISQKPSRDICQRGTSLTIQCQVDSQVTMMFWYRQQPGQSLTLIATANQGSEATYESGFVIDKFPISRPNLTFSTLTVSNMSPEDSSIYLCSAQYGTGETQYFGPGTRLLVL.

The J gene is TRBJ1-1, the V gene TRBV7-2, with D perhaps TRBD1 (5 bases). There are 14 residues in the CDR3. The germline V gene encodes CDR1 SGHTA and CDR2 FQGNSA. V lost 4 bases to trimming and J lost 4 bases, with 13 bases between them. In nucleotides, the CDR3 is TGTGCCAGCAGCTATGAGGCAAGGGGCACTGAAGCTTTCTTT. Translating it yields CASSYEARGTEAFF.

The CDR3 DNA sequence: TGTGCCAGTAAGGAGGGACCCTACAATGAGCAGTTCTTC. Amino acid sequence: CASKEGPYNEQFF. V usage is TRBV19 and J usage is TRBJ2-1; tentatively, D is TRBD2 (6 bases). Trimming took 7 bases from V and 2 from J, leaving 9 bases between them. CDR1 LNHDA and CDR2 SQIVND come from the germline V gene (reference sequence). The CDR3 runs to 13 residues.

V and J are TRBV2 and TRBJ1-5, with no clear D. This CDR3 has 14 residues. Germline-derived CDR1 and CDR2 are SNHLY and FYNNEI. V lost 2 bases to trimming and J lost 11 bases, with 16 bases between them. The CDR3 DNA reads as TGTGCCAGCAGTGAACTTCAGGAAGAATCAGCCCAGCATTTT. Translated, it gives CASSELQEESAQHF.

This clone was found a few times. V gene TRBV18 combines with J gene TRBJ1-1, with TRBD1 as a possible D gene (5 bases). Germline-derived CDR1 and CDR2 are KGHSH and LQKENI. The CDR3 covers 14 residues. The germline V and J ends were trimmed by 6 bases and 3 bases, with 14 bases remaining between them. CDR3 protein: CASSPGQLYTEAFF. The CDR3 DNA reads as TGTGCCAGCTCGCCGGGGCAGCTTTACACTGAAGCTTTCTTT.

Regarding this clone: One base away lies a much larger clone, so this may be a sequencing read error. V gene TRBV6-5 combines with J gene TRBJ2-3; TRBD2 matches at 7 bases. The germline CDR1 and CDR2 sequences are MNHEY and SVGAGI. Germline trimming cut 4 bases from V and 0 bases from J; bases unmatched to any gene: 4. The CDR3 contains 15 residues. The CDR3 is CASSSLAGSTDTQYF. In DNA form, the CDR3 reads TGTGCCAGCAGTTCCTTAGCGGGTAGCACAGATACGCAGTATTTT.